The sequence of this T cell receptor beta chain was determined in a study of shared clonotypes between healthy human individuals. Sequencing was performed on unsorted PBMC DNA using ten immunoSEQ deep assay plates. Here immunoSEQ multiplex PCR was the method, and the copy in TCRdb shows in-frame clones only, minus some. The table includes approximately 470,000 clones, approximately 84% detected once. The ends were cut back, 3 bases at V and 2 bases at J, with 8 bases in the middle. Germline CDR1 is MDHEN and CDR2 is SYDVKM. This CDR3 has 13 amino acids. The sample comprised PBMCs. The chain employs TRBV28 and TRBJ2-7; D uncertain. The TCR comes from a woman aged 40 to 50 in good health. Some clones in this sample may be carry-over from other donors' samples. The CDR3 DNA reads TGTGCCAGCAGTTTCGGGTCCCCCTACGAGCAGTACTTC. Its protein product is CASSFGSPYEQYF.